Shown below are 22 T cell receptor beta chains from a single sample sequenced in a study of T cell responses to AZD1222 COVID-19 vaccine. Sequencing was performed with immunoSEQ multiplex PCR; in TCRdb, only in-frame clones are kept and a portion is missing. Of 150,000 or so clones in the sample, roughly 91% were seen once. The source was peripheral blood, collected 28 days after the second AZD1222 dose. These receptors came from an adult who received the AZD1222 COVID-19 vaccine.

The chain has TRBV24-1 and TRBJ2-5; TRBD2 matches at 11 bases. Looked up from germline, CDR1 is KGHDR and CDR2 is SFDVKD. V lost 4 bases and J lost 4; bases outside the gene matches: 13. This CDR3 spans 18 amino acids. The CDR3 protein is CATSDILAGEGQGETQYF. Written as DNA, the CDR3 is TGTGCCACCAGTGACATACTAGCGGGAGAAGGACAAGGAGAGACCCAGTACTTC.

The chain recombines TRBV7-2 with TRBJ1-5; 7 bases map to TRBD1. Germline V CDR1 and CDR2: SGHTA, FQGNSA. The CDR3 spans 15 residues. After removal of 3 bases from V and 0 bases from J, the junction contained 2 bases not matched to a gene. The CDR3 reads CASSLDRTSNQPQHF. CDR3 coding DNA: TGTGCCAGCAGCTTGGACAGGACTAGCAATCAGCCCCAGCATTTT.

V and J are TRBV6-1 and TRBJ2-1; 10 bases agree with TRBD2. Losses at the gene ends were 2 bases for V and 9 bases for J; bases not matched to a gene: 7. CDR3 size: 15 residues. Germline lookup yields CDR1 MNHNS and CDR2 SASEGT. CDR3 DNA: TGTGCCAGCAGTGAACAGTCTAGCGGGAGCGGTGAGCAGTTCTTC. As protein: CASSEQSSGSGEQFF.

The rearrangement joins TRBV7-3 to TRBJ2-6; tentatively, D is TRBD2 (6 bases). CDR1 is SGHTA, CDR2 FQGTGA, per germline. V was clipped by 2 bases and J by 1 base, with 12 bases between them. This CDR3 is 17 amino acids long. The DNA for the CDR3 is TGTGCCAGCAGCTTACAGACTAGGGCTTCTGGGGCCAACGTCCTGACTTTC. Translation gives CASSLQTRASGANVLTF.

J is TRBJ1-5 and V is TRBV4-2; 9 bases agree with TRBD1. Per germline, CDR1 LGHNA and CDR2 YNFKEQ. The CDR3 is 16 residues long. J lost 4 bases, V lost 0 bases, and 4 bases had no gene match. This CDR3 reads CASSQDADRGNQPQHF. The DNA for the CDR3 is TGTGCCAGCAGCCAAGATGCTGACAGGGGGAATCAGCCCCAGCATTTT.

The V call is TRBV18, the J call TRBJ2-5; TRBD2 agrees at 11 bases. The CDR3 contains 16 residues. J lost 2 bases, V lost 5 bases, and 7 bases had no gene match. Looked up from germline, CDR1 is KGHSH and CDR2 is LQKENI. In DNA form, the CDR3 reads TGTGCCAGCTCAAATTCACTAGCGGGGGCTCAAGAGACCCAGTACTTC. It yields the protein CASSNSLAGAQETQYF.

The chain has TRBV19 and TRBJ1-5; D is undetermined. The CDR3 contains 13 residues. The V gene's germline CDR1 is LNHDA and CDR2 SQIVND (reference sequence). Trimming removed 1 base from V and 5 bases from J, with 6 bases in between. CDR3 nucleotides: TGTGCCAGTAGTATAGCAGTCCATCAGCCCCAGCATTTT. This codes for CASSIAVHQPQHF.

This clone was observed once. The rearrangement joins TRBV19 to TRBJ1-2, with D unclear. The CDR3 has 16 residues. Germline V gene lookup returns CDR1 LNHDA and CDR2 SQIVND (reference sequence). V was clipped by 3 bases and J by 5 bases, with 19 bases between them. The CDR3, as DNA: TGTGCCAGTAGTATGGAACAGATCGTACGTTCATATGGCTACACCTTC. Protein: CASSMEQIVRSYGYTF. The full variable domain, in which reference TRBV19 and TRBJ1-2 provide the parts outside the CDR3, is DGGITQSPKYLFRKEGQNVTLSCEQNLNHDAMYWYRQDPGQGLRLIYYSQIVNDFQKGDIAEGYSVSREKKESFPLTVTSAQKNPTAFYLCASSMEQIVRSYGYTFGSGTRLTVV.

This clone was observed a single time. The chain combines TRBV10-1 with TRBJ1-2, with 8 bases lining up with TRBD1. The CDR3 runs to 15 residues. CDR1 is WNHNN and CDR2 is SYGVQD in the germline V gene (reference sequence). V lost 2 bases, J lost 4 bases, and 6 bases stayed unmatched. CDR3: CASSEPGQGPYGYTF. The CDR3 bases are TGCGCCAGCAGTGAGCCAGGACAGGGACCCTATGGCTACACCTTC.

The CDR3 DNA reads TGTGCCAGCAGCTTAGGTCTAGCTGCCGGGGCCAACGTCCTGACTTTC. It specifies CASSLGLAAGANVLTF. This chain joins TRBV7-2 and TRBJ2-6; D is perhaps TRBD2 (5 bases). CDR3 size: 16 residues. Germline V gene sequence: CDR1 SGHTA, CDR2 FQGNSA. Trimming took 1 base from V and 4 from J, leaving 11 bases between them.

Only one count was recorded for this clone. The chain carries TRBV28 and TRBJ1-4; the D is unclear. The germline CDR1 and CDR2 sequences are MDHEN and SYDVKM. V was trimmed by 5 bases and J by 0 bases, leaving 1 base between them. The CDR3 spans 12 residues. This CDR3 reads CASSPTNEKLFF. The DNA for the CDR3 is TGTGCCAGCAGTCCAACTAATGAAAAACTGTTTTTT.

V and J are TRBV6-5 and TRBJ2-5, with 13 bases matching TRBD2. Germline assignment: CDR1 MNHEY and CDR2 SVGAGI. V shed 4 bases and J 1 base; nucleotides not matched to a gene: 3. The CDR3 has 16 amino acids. The CDR3: CASSFTSGGAQETQYF. CDR3 DNA: TGTGCCAGCAGTTTTACTAGCGGGGGGGCCCAAGAGACCCAGTACTTC.

This sequence joins TRBV28 and TRBJ2-3, with no clear D. The germline V and J ends were trimmed by 7 bases and 6 bases, with 17 bases remaining between them. The germline V gene encodes CDR1 MDHEN and CDR2 SYDVKM. The CDR3 has 14 amino acids. The CDR3 bases are TGTGCCAGCAAGGTCCAGGATGGTTCGGATACGCAGTATTTT. Its protein is CASKVQDGSDTQYF.

Note on this clone: The same CDR3 also results from other DNA sequences found in this sample. The rearrangement joins TRBV18 to TRBJ2-3, with D hard to call. The CDR3 covers 12 residues. V dropped 2 bases and J dropped 6 bases, with 6 bases sitting between them. Germline V gene data show CDR1 as KGHSH and CDR2 as LQKENI. This CDR3 is CASSPVLDTQYF. The CDR3 coding sequence is TGTGCCAGCTCACCAGTATTGGATACGCAGTATTTT.

V usage is TRBV5-4 and J usage is TRBJ2-5, with D maybe TRBD2 (5 bases). Trimming removed 0 bases at V and 1 base at J, with 13 bases between. The CDR3 loop spans 16 amino acids. Germline lookup yields CDR1 SGHNT and CDR2 YYREEE (reference sequence). CDR3 in amino acids: CASSLGSRGSQETQYF. The DNA for the CDR3 is TGTGCCAGCAGCTTGGGGTCCCGTGGGAGCCAAGAGACCCAGTACTTC.

This clone has only a few counts. The J gene is TRBJ1-5, the V gene TRBV30; D is ambiguous. The V and J ends lost 1 base and 7 bases respectively, with 11 bases between them. The CDR3 runs to 13 residues. Germline CDR1 is GTSNPN and CDR2 is SVGIG (reference sequence). This CDR3 is CAWSAREYQPQHF. As DNA, the CDR3 is TGTGCCTGGAGTGCCCGGGAATACCAGCCCCAGCATTTT. Variable domain in full (rest from reference TRBV30 and TRBJ1-5): SQTIHQWPATLVQPVGSPLSLECTVEGTSNPNLYWYRQAAGRGLQLLFYSVGIGQISSEVPQNLSASRPQDRQFILSSKKLLLSDSGFYLCAWSAREYQPQHFGDGTRLSIL.

J is TRBJ2-1 and V is TRBV7-2; possibly TRBD2 for D (6 bases). V was clipped by 3 bases and J by 10 bases, with 16 bases between them. The germline V gene encodes CDR1 SGHTA and CDR2 FQGNSA. The CDR3 is 14 amino acids. Here the CDR3 reads CASSFWEGAGEQFF. The DNA for the CDR3 is TGTGCCAGCAGCTTTTGGGAAGGCGCGGGAGAGCAGTTCTTC.

This chain connects TRBV7-2 to TRBJ1-2, with 9 nucleotides matching TRBD1. The V gene end was trimmed by 2 bases and the J gene end by 10 bases; junction bases not matched to a gene: 5. Per germline, CDR1 SGHTA and CDR2 FQGNSA. There are 13 residues in the CDR3. CDR3 sequence reads: CASSLQWTGDYTF. The CDR3 DNA reads as TGTGCCAGCAGCTTACAATGGACAGGGGACTACACCTTC.

The gene calls are TRBV6-6 and TRBJ1-4; no clear D gene. The CDR3 sequence is 15 residues long. V dropped 4 bases and J dropped 8 bases, with 17 bases sitting between them. From germline, CDR1 is MNHNY and CDR2 SVGAGI (reference sequence). The CDR3 sequence: CASSFGSALTEKLFF. For the CDR3, the DNA is TGTGCCAGCAGTTTCGGGAGTGCCCTTACGGAAAAACTGTTTTTT.

J is TRBJ2-3 and V is TRBV27; 7 bases agree with TRBD2. The CDR3 spans 13 residues. Germline V CDR1 and CDR2: MNHEY, SMNVEV (reference sequence). V lost 6 bases and J lost 4; bases outside the gene matches: 4. Written as DNA, the CDR3 is TGTGCCAGCAGCCCCGCGGGGGCAGATACGCAGTATTTT. It translates to CASSPAGADTQYF.

V is TRBV7-6 and J is TRBJ2-1; 7 positions match TRBD2. In germline, CDR1 is SGHVS, CDR2 FNYEAQ. The length of the CDR3 is 16 residues. The V gene end was trimmed by 5 bases and the J gene end by 5 bases; junction bases not matched to a gene: 12. The CDR3 loop is CASSRGSASGNNEQFF. In DNA form, the CDR3 reads TGTGCCAGCAGCCGGGGTAGCGCTAGCGGTAACAATGAGCAGTTCTTC.

The rearrangement uses TRBV6-4 and TRBJ2-3, with TRBD2 matching over 8 bases. With V trimmed by 0 bases and J by 1 base, 0 bases remained unmatched. This CDR3 has 15 residues. Germline lookup yields CDR1 MRHNA and CDR2 SNTAGT. CDR3 in amino acids: CASSDSRGGTDTQYF. Written as DNA, the CDR3 is TGTGCCAGCAGTGACTCGCGGGGGGGCACAGATACGCAGTATTTT.